This TCR beta chain was retrieved from a study of human T cells and chemical hapten exposure. Turning to the study itself: TCR yields per sample varied mostly from small pooled library volume differences.

Whole blood, unfractionated, served as the material for total RNA extraction. Trimming shortened V by 3 bases and J by 1 base, and 10 bases separated the two germline ends. This CDR3 comprises 15 residues. Study conclusions and caveats: DPC sensitization left the count of TCRs above 1 in 1000 unchanged.

Original processing methods: TCR counts had a median of about 99,000 per sample and spanned about 20,000 to 700,000. Via MiXCR, TCRdb re-called the 5' RACE reads, giving one row per CDR3 protein. V and J calls and clone size were set by TCRdb, not the authors. The sample has 110,000 or so distinct CDR3 sequences, approximately 19% seen once. This clonotype was found a few times. Its antigen remains unknown. The TCR was taken from a human donor in good health. The rearrangement links TRBV12-3 or TRBV12-4 to TRBJ1-5, with D maybe TRBD1 (6 bases). The CDR3 region is CASSLRQGSNQPQHF. CDR3 in DNA: TGTGCCAGCAGTTTGCGGCAGGGGAGCAATCAGCCCCAGCATTTT.